Shown below are 20 T cell receptor beta chains from a single sample sequenced in a study of T cell repertoires in cytomegalovirus infection. One entry per CDR3 protein results from TCRdb running MiXCR on the reads. The sample contains 380,000 or so distinct CDR3 sequences, 34% of which appear only once. The antigens these receptors bind are not known. The input for sequencing was cultured PBMCs, taken from culture after CMV antigen stimulation. The receptors were gathered from a human donor in good health (CMV status not recorded). Some clones in this sample may be carry-over from other donors' samples.

This clonotype was seen ten or more times. V usage is TRBV6-2 or TRBV6-3 and J usage is TRBJ2-2; unclear D gene. The length of the CDR3 is 13 residues. V was clipped by 1 base and J by 4 bases, with 4 bases between them. The germline CDR1 and CDR2 sequences are MNHEY and SVGEGT. The CDR3, as DNA: TGTGCCAGCAGTTACTGGGGCACCGGGGAGCTGTTTTTT. It is translated as CASSYWGTGELFF.

The gene calls are TRBV27 and TRBJ2-6; D gene unclear. The CDR3 has 15 residues. Germline values: CDR1 MNHEY, CDR2 SMNVEV (reference sequence). V lost 5 bases, J lost 1 base, and 9 bases lay in between. This CDR3 reads CASSLTLSGANVLTF. The DNA of the CDR3 is TGTGCCAGCAGTCTTACACTATCTGGGGCCAACGTCCTGACTTTC.

This clonotype was observed a handful of times. The chain combines TRBV12-3 or TRBV12-4 with TRBJ2-7; D is perhaps TRBD1 or TRBD2 (5 bases each). The germline V and J ends were trimmed by 8 bases and 2 bases, with 13 bases remaining between them. The CDR3 runs to 13 residues. DNA for the CDR3: TGTGCCAGCTCCGTAGGGACCACCTACGAGCAGTACTTC. Amino acids: CASSVGTTYEQYF.

This clonotype was observed a few times. The chain is built from TRBV19 and TRBJ2-7; 7 nucleotides line up with TRBD2. Germline assignment: CDR1 LNHDA and CDR2 SQIVND (reference sequence). After removal of 2 bases from V and 4 bases from J, the junction contained 5 bases not matched to a gene. The CDR3 sequence is 14 residues long. The CDR3 is CASSISGGIYEQYF. For the CDR3, the DNA is TGTGCCAGTAGTATATCGGGAGGCATATACGAGCAGTACTTC.

V usage is TRBV7-2 and J usage is TRBJ1-2, with a tentative D call TRBD1 (6 bases). This CDR3 contains 13 residues. Trimming removed 6 bases from V and 6 bases from J, with 14 bases in between. Germline V gene lookup returns CDR1 SGHTA and CDR2 FQGNSA. The CDR3 sequence is CASRRGQPDGYTF. DNA of the CDR3: TGTGCCAGCAGGCGGGGACAACCAGATGGCTACACCTTC. Full variable domain (outside the CDR3, taken from reference TRBV7-2 and TRBJ1-2): GAGVSQSPSNKVTEKGKDVELRCDPISGHTALYWYRQSLGQGLEFLIYFQGNSAPDKSGLPSDRFSAERTGGSVSTLTIQRTQQEDSAVYLCASRRGQPDGYTFGSGTRLTVV.

Worth noting for this clonotype: At one end, the junction sequence differs from germline, possibly due to a read error. The J gene is TRBJ2-3, the V gene TRBV7-2; no reliable D call. Germline loops: CDR1 SGHTA, CDR2 FQGNSA. The CDR3 consists of 16 residues. The CDR3 loop is CASSPNEAARTDMQYF. CDR3 nucleotide sequence: TGTGCCAGCAGCCCGAACGAGGCAGCGCGCACAGATATGCAGTATTTT. Using reference TRBV7-2 and TRBJ2-3 for the parts outside the CDR3, the full variable domain is GAGVSQSPSNKVTEKGKDVELRCDPISGHTALYWYRQSLGQGLEFLIYFQGNSAPDKSGLPSDRFSAERTGGSVSTLTIQRTQQEDSAVYLCASSPNEAARTDMQYFGPGTRLTVL.

The chain uses TRBV7-4 and TRBJ2-7; D remains ambiguous. V was pared by 4 bases and J by 1 base, with 11 bases between. The V gene's germline CDR1 is SGHVT and CDR2 SQSDAQ. This CDR3 is built from 14 residues. The CDR3 here is CASSSQGTSYEQYV. CDR3 DNA sequence: TGTGCCAGCAGCTCCCAAGGAACTTCCTACGAGCAGTACGTC.

The V gene is TRBV6-5, the J gene TRBJ1-1; TRBD1 is a possible D gene (5 bases). The CDR3 extends over 13 amino acids. Per the germline V gene, CDR1 is MNHEY and CDR2 is SVGAGI. With 5 bases removed from V and 5 bases from J, the gap between germline ends came to 12 bases. The CDR3 here is CASSVDGGTEAFF. CDR3 in DNA: TGTGCCAGCAGTGTCGACGGGGGGACTGAAGCTTTCTTT.

This clonotype was seen a handful of times. J is TRBJ2-7 and V is TRBV7-8; 9 bases agree with TRBD1. Germline-derived CDR1 and CDR2 are SGHVS and FQNEAQ. The J segment lost 7 bases and the V segment lost 4 bases, leaving 8 bases of the junction unmatched. CDR3 length: 14 residues. The CDR3 nucleotides are TGTGCCAGCAGCTCACGGACAGGGGCGAAAGAGCAGTACGTC. It specifies CASSSRTGAKEQYV.

Concerning this clonotype: A junction boundary mismatches the germline segment, possibly from a read error. V and J are TRBV7-2 and TRBJ2-3; D possibly corresponds to TRBD2 (5 bases). Germline CDR1 and CDR2: SGHTA and FQGNSA. This CDR3 spans 13 amino acids. As DNA, the CDR3 is TGTGCCAGCAGCTTTGTGATTCGGGATACGCGGTATTTT. Protein sequence: CASSFVIRDTRYF.

This clonotype showed up many times. The chain couples TRBV5-1 to TRBJ2-3; 7 positions agree with TRBD2. This CDR3 region has 15 residues. The V gene's germline CDR1 is SGHRS and CDR2 YFSETQ. After removal of 4 bases from V and 3 bases from J, the junction contained 8 bases not matched to a gene. CDR3 DNA: TGCGCCAGCAGCCTTGCGGGAGTCGGAACAGATACGCAGTATTTT. It codes for CASSLAGVGTDTQYF.

This clonotype was seen ten or more times. In DNA, the CDR3 is TGTGCCAGCAGCTTAGCTTCCAGCTCCTACAATGAGCAGTTCTTC. Translated, it gives CASSLASSSYNEQFF. The V gene is TRBV7-2, the J gene TRBJ2-1, with D hard to call. The CDR3 spans 15 residues. The V end was cut by 0 bases, the J end by 0 bases, with 6 bases between. Germline loops: CDR1 SGHTA, CDR2 FQGNSA.

This clonotype was detected only once. The rearrangement links TRBV6-4 to TRBJ2-7, with 8 nucleotides matching TRBD2. V lost 4 bases to trimming and J lost 1 base; unmatched junction nucleotides: 9. Germline CDR1 and CDR2: MRHNA and SNTAGT. The CDR3 runs to 16 residues. The DNA for the CDR3 is TGTGCCAGCAGTGTTTTCCCTAGCGGGCCTTCCTACGAGCAGTACGTC. It translates to CASSVFPSGPSYEQYV.

The genes are TRBV6-2 or TRBV6-3 and TRBJ2-7; D gene uncertain. Trimming removed 2 bases from V and 4 bases from J, with 9 bases in between. The germline gives CDR1 MNHEY, CDR2 SVGEGT. This CDR3 is built from 13 residues. The CDR3, as DNA: TGTGCCAGCAGTTACGGACGGCTTTACGAGCAGTACTTC. Protein product: CASSYGRLYEQYF.

This clonotype was seen once. The CDR3 DNA is TGTGCCAGCAGCCCCCCTAGCGGGGAGTCAGTTTGGGAGCAGTACTTC. This translates into CASSPPSGESVWEQYF. The chain is built from TRBV7-6 and TRBJ2-7; 9 bases are a match to TRBD2. Trimming at V came to 5 bases and at J to 7 bases, leaving 15 bases not matched to a gene. The CDR3 length is 16 residues. CDR1 and CDR2 (germline): SGHVS, FNYEAQ.

The chain uses TRBV19 and TRBJ2-3; the D gene could be TRBD1 or TRBD2 (5 bases each). The CDR3 is 14 amino acids. Between the trimmed V and J ends, which lost 6 bases and 4 bases, there was a span of 14 bases. From germline, CDR1 is LNHDA and CDR2 SQIVND (reference sequence). CDR3 bases: TGTGCCAGTAGCCCCGACGGGGCTCCAGATACGCAGTATTTT. Translated, it gives CASSPDGAPDTQYF. The whole variable domain, remainder taken from reference TRBV19 and TRBJ2-3, is DGGITQSPKYLFRKEGQNVTLSCEQNLNHDAMYWYRQDPGQGLRLIYYSQIVNDFQKGDIAEGYSVSREKKESFPLTVTSAQKNPTAFYLCASSPDGAPDTQYFGPGTRLTVL.

This clonotype was seen more than once but under ten times. The chain recombines TRBV28 with TRBJ2-3, with 9 bases identical to TRBD2. Per germline, CDR1 MDHEN and CDR2 SYDVKM. The CDR3 has 17 residues. Losses at the gene ends were 6 bases for V and 3 bases for J; bases not matched to a gene: 13. The CDR3 spells CASSLGASGTGTDTQYF. Written as DNA, the CDR3 is TGTGCCAGCAGCCTCGGGGCTAGCGGGACGGGAACAGATACGCAGTATTTT. Together with reference TRBV28 and TRBJ2-3, the CDR3 gives the full variable domain: DVKVTQSSRYLVKRTGEKVFLECVQDMDHENMFWYRQDPGLGLRLIYFSYDVKMKEKGDIPEGYSVSREKKERFSLILESASTNQTSMYLCASSLGASGTGTDTQYFGPGTRLTVL.

This clonotype was recorded once. V is TRBV27 and J is TRBJ2-1; 7 nucleotides align to TRBD2. The germline V gene has CDR1 MNHEY and CDR2 SMNVEV (reference sequence). After removal of 3 bases from V and 4 bases from J, the junction contained 6 bases not matched to a gene. The CDR3 spans 15 residues. CDR3 sequence (DNA): TGTGCCAGCAGTTTTGGGGACTACCAGTACAATGAGCAGTTCTTC. Its translation is CASSFGDYQYNEQFF.

There are a few counts of this clonotype. V and J are TRBV12-3 or TRBV12-4 and TRBJ1-1, with unresolved D. The CDR3 runs to 14 residues. Trimming took off 6 bases at V and 1 base at J, with 12 bases between the two ends. The CDR3, as DNA: TGTGCCAGCAGCAAACATCGGGGGAACACTGAAGCTTTCTTT. Its translation is CASSKHRGNTEAFF.

The chain combines TRBV20-1 with TRBJ1-5; 7 positions match TRBD1. Germline CDR1 DFQATT, CDR2 SNEGSKA (reference sequence). V shed 1 base and J 3 bases; nucleotides not matched to a gene: 6. CDR3 length equals 15 residues. CDR3 protein: CSARAGTEYNQPQHF. The DNA for the CDR3 is TGCAGTGCTAGAGCCGGGACAGAATACAATCAGCCCCAGCATTTT.